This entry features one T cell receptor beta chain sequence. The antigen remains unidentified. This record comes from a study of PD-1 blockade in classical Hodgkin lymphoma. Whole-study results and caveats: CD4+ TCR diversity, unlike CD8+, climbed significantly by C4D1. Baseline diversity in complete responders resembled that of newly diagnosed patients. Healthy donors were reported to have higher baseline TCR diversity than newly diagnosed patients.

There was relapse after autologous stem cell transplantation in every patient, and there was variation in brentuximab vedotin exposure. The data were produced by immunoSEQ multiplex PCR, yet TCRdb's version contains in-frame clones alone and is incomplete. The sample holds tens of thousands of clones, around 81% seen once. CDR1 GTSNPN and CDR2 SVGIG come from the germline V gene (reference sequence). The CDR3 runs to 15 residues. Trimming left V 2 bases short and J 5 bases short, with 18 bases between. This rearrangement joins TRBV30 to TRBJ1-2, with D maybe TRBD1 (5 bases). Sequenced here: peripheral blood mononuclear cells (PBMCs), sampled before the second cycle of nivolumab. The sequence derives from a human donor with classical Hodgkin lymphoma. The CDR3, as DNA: TGTGCCTGGAGTATAAAAGTCAGGGAAGGATATGGCTACACCTTC. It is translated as CAWSIKVREGYGYTF.